In its sample, the clone carrying this T cell receptor beta chain was seen a few times. There are 13 residues in the CDR3. The V end was cut by 3 bases, the J end by 4 bases, with 9 bases between. CDR1 is LNHDA, CDR2 SQIVND, per germline (reference sequence). This sample is part of a study of T cell changes during pregnancy in multiple sclerosis. The data were produced by immunoSEQ multiplex PCR, yet TCRdb's version contains in-frame clones alone and is incomplete. The sample lists over 80,000 clones; roughly 93% were seen once. The sequenced sample was peripheral blood, obtained in the third trimester of pregnancy. The V call is TRBV19, the J call TRBJ1-1; no firm D call. This receptor was taken from a female donor in good health, enrolled as a control in a pregnancy study. The chain's CDR3 is CASSITGITEAFF. CDR3 DNA sequence: TGTGCCAGTAGTATCACGGGGATCACTGAAGCTTTCTTT.